Listed here are 22 T cell receptor beta chains from one sample, sequenced in a study of cytomegalovirus exposure and HLA in healthy donors. Vbeta (60) and Jbeta (13) primers were used in the PCR. Generated by immunoSEQ multiplex PCR, the TCRdb table keeps only in-frame clones and is missing some. The sample yields 100,000 to 150,000 clones, about two thirds seen once. The material sequenced was PBMCs. The receptors derive from a man between 60 and 75 years old in good health and CMV-seropositive.

V is TRBV2 and J is TRBJ1-5, with D uncertain. CDR1 is SNHLY, CDR2 FYNNEI, per germline. V lost 4 bases and J 3 bases, leaving 10 bases between the germline ends. The CDR3 has 14 amino acids. Here the CDR3 reads CASSVAGFNQPQHF. Here the CDR3 DNA reads TGTGCCAGCAGTGTGGCAGGCTTCAATCAGCCCCAGCATTTT.

The V call is TRBV7-2, the J call TRBJ2-2, with a possible D match to TRBD1 (6 bases). V shed 11 bases and J shed 1 base, with 14 bases lying between them. Germline assignment: CDR1 SGHTA and CDR2 FQGNSA. This CDR3 comprises 14 residues. The CDR3 region is CAGRRGWNTGELFF. As DNA, the CDR3 is TGTGCCGGGCGCAGGGGATGGAACACCGGGGAGCTGTTTTTT.

The chain links TRBV2 to TRBJ2-3, with 15 nucleotides matching TRBD2. The V gene end was trimmed by 4 bases and the J gene end by 4 bases; junction bases not matched to a gene: 9. Germline lookup yields CDR1 SNHLY and CDR2 FYNNEI. The CDR3 is 18 residues long. CDR3 nucleotide sequence: TGTGCCAGCAGTGGGACTAGCGGGGGGGCTTTCAGTGCAGATACGCAGTATTTT. Its protein product is CASSGTSGGAFSADTQYF.

V is TRBV28 and J is TRBJ1-2, with 10 bases lining up with TRBD1. The germline V gene has CDR1 MDHEN and CDR2 SYDVKM. The CDR3 is 12 amino acids. The V segment lost 3 bases and the J segment 11 bases; nucleotides outside the gene matches: 3. CDR3 nucleotide sequence: TGTGCCAGCAGTTTTGGGGACAGGGGATACACCTTC. It encodes CASSFGDRGYTF.

The V call is TRBV18, the J call TRBJ2-7; perhaps TRBD1 as D (6 bases). The CDR3 spans 15 residues. V was trimmed by 3 bases and J by 0 bases, leaving 12 bases between them. CDR1 KGHSH and CDR2 LQKENI come from the germline V gene. This CDR3 reads CASSPDSPPSYEQYF. The CDR3 bases are TGTGCCAGCTCACCGGACAGCCCCCCCTCCTACGAGCAGTACTTC.

V gene TRBV7-2 combines with J gene TRBJ2-5, with D uncertain. V was shortened by 3 bases and J by 4 bases, with 12 bases between the two germline ends. This CDR3 region has 14 residues. Per the germline V gene, CDR1 is SGHTA and CDR2 is FQGNSA. The CDR3 DNA sequence: TGTGCCAGCAGCTTGGCCCTCGCCCTAGAGACCCAGTACTTC. It specifies CASSLALALETQYF.

This sequence joins TRBV27 and TRBJ2-1; the D gene is possibly TRBD2 (6 bases). With 1 base removed from V and 8 bases from J, the gap between germline ends came to 12 bases. Germline CDR1 is MNHEY and CDR2 is SMNVEV (reference sequence). This CDR3 has 14 residues. The CDR3, as DNA: TGTGCCAGCAGTTTATTTAGCGGCGACGATGAGCAGTTCTTC. Its translation is CASSLFSGDDEQFF.

The chain couples TRBV7-3 to TRBJ2-2; 7 nucleotides match TRBD2. Looked up from germline, CDR1 is SGHTA and CDR2 is FQGTGA. J was trimmed by 1 base and V by 5 bases; bases with no gene match: 4. The CDR3 is 15 residues long. CDR3 sequence: CASSPWTRNTGELFF. In nucleotides, the CDR3 is TGTGCCAGCAGCCCGTGGACTAGGAACACCGGGGAGCTGTTTTTT.

The genes are TRBV4-1 and TRBJ1-1; no definite D call. This CDR3 contains 16 residues. Germline values: CDR1 MGHRA, CDR2 YSYEKL. The germline V and J ends were trimmed by 0 bases and 0 bases, with 11 bases remaining between them. In nucleotides, the CDR3 is TGCGCCAGCAGCCAAGACCCCGGTACGGTGAACACTGAAGCTTTCTTT. This codes for CASSQDPGTVNTEAFF.

CDR3 sequence (DNA): TGTGCCAGCAGCTCCCGGGCGGGTGAGGGAGAGACCCAGTACTTC. The encoded protein is CASSSRAGEGETQYF. The chain employs TRBV7-9 and TRBJ2-5; tentative D call: TRBD2 (5 bases). The CDR3 contains 15 residues. V lost 4 bases, J lost 4 bases, and 16 bases lay in between. Germline-derived CDR1 and CDR2 are SEHNR and FQNEAQ (reference sequence). Full variable domain (rest looked up from reference TRBV7-9 and TRBJ2-5): DTGVSQNPRHKITKRGQNVTFRCDPISEHNRLYWYRQTLGQGPEFLTYFQNEAQLEKSRLLSDRFSAERPKGSFSTLEIQRTEQGDSAMYLCASSSRAGEGETQYFGPGTRLLVL.

As concerns this clone: A junction end diverges from the germline sequence, so it may reflect a read error. The chain is built from TRBV7-7 and TRBJ2-1, with a tentative D call TRBD1 (7 bases). The CDR3 loop spans 12 amino acids. Looked up from germline, CDR1 is SSHAT and CDR2 is FNYEAQ (reference sequence). CDR3 residues: CASSSGGNEQFF. The CDR3, as DNA: TGTGCTAGCAGCTCAGGGGGGAATGAGCAGTTCTTC.

The V and J genes are TRBV4-1 and TRBJ2-1; 11 bases map to TRBD2. The germline V gene has CDR1 MGHRA and CDR2 YSYEKL. This CDR3 is 15 amino acids long. The ends lost 4 bases at V and 4 bases at J; junction bases unmatched: 3. The CDR3 DNA reads TGCGCCAGCAGCCCAGGGACTAGCGGTTACAATGAGCAGTTCTTC. Its protein is CASSPGTSGYNEQFF.

This chain joins TRBV19 and TRBJ1-5, with D possibly being TRBD1 (5 bases). The CDR3 runs to 14 residues. CDR1 LNHDA and CDR2 SQIVND come from the germline V gene (reference sequence). Trimming removed 4 bases at V and 9 bases at J, with 16 bases between. This CDR3 reads CASSNQGARGPQHF. The CDR3 DNA sequence: TGTGCCAGTAGTAATCAGGGTGCAAGGGGGCCCCAGCATTTT.

This clone has more than one count but fewer than ten. V and J are TRBV7-3 and TRBJ1-6; no clear D gene. Germline-derived CDR1 and CDR2 are SGHTA and FQGTGA. Trimming removed 1 base from V and 0 bases from J, with 10 bases in between. CDR3 size: 17 residues. CDR3 nucleotides: TGTGCCAGCAGCTTAAAGGAATCTAGCTCCTATAATTCACCCCTCCACTTT. Its protein product is CASSLKESSSYNSPLHF.

In this sample, this clone turned up a few times. The chain uses TRBV14 and TRBJ1-1; 7 bases line up with TRBD1. CDR3 length equals 18 residues. Germline V gene data show CDR1 as SGHDN and CDR2 as FVKESK. The V segment lost 3 bases and the J segment 7 bases; nucleotides outside the gene matches: 20. For the CDR3, the DNA is TGTGCCAGCAGCCAGATCTACGACCTTGGGACAGAGCAAAATGAAGCTTTCTTT. Translation: CASSQIYDLGTEQNEAFF.

This clone was recorded a few times. This chain links TRBV9 with TRBJ2-5; 11 nucleotides align to TRBD1. With V trimmed by 4 bases and J by 3 bases, 8 bases remained unmatched. This CDR3 spans 16 amino acids. Germline V gene data show CDR1 as SGDLS and CDR2 as YYNGEE. The CDR3 loop is CASSTRTGGNEETQYF. The CDR3 DNA is TGTGCCAGCAGCACCCGGACAGGGGGCAACGAAGAGACCCAGTACTTC.

The chain joins TRBV7-9 to TRBJ2-5, with a possible D match to TRBD1 (6 bases). Trimming cost V 7 bases and J 3 bases, with 12 bases left between them. Germline V gene lookup returns CDR1 SEHNR and CDR2 FQNEAQ (reference sequence). This CDR3 is 13 amino acids long. The CDR3 coding sequence is TGTGCCAGCATCGAGGACAGCGAAGAGACCCAGTACTTC. Its protein is CASIEDSEETQYF.

In this sample, this clone turned up a few times. This rearrangement joins TRBV5-1 to TRBJ2-1, with 7 bases lining up with TRBD1. From germline, CDR1 is SGHRS and CDR2 YFSETQ. V lost 3 bases and J lost 2; bases outside the gene matches: 2. This CDR3 spans 14 amino acids. The CDR3 loop reads CASSWDSPYNEQFF. CDR3 DNA: TGCGCCAGCAGCTGGGACAGCCCCTACAATGAGCAGTTCTTC.

This chain links TRBV30 with TRBJ1-3, with 7 bases identical to TRBD1. The CDR3 runs to 15 residues. Germline V CDR1 and CDR2: GTSNPN, SVGIG (reference sequence). The junction had 8 bases not matched to a gene; V was cut back by 2 bases and J by 4 bases. The CDR3 protein is CAWSRNRGSGNTIYF. CDR3 coding DNA: TGTGCCTGGAGTCGAAACAGGGGTTCCGGAAACACCATATATTTT.

This clone was seen only a few times. The rearrangement joins TRBV4-2 to TRBJ1-4, with TRBD1 matching over 7 bases. Germline V lookup: CDR1 LGHNA, CDR2 YNFKEQ. V shed 4 bases, J shed 7 bases, and the junction held 0 bases outside the gene matches. This CDR3 spans 12 amino acids. Here the CDR3 reads CASSRQGEKLFF. Here the CDR3 DNA reads TGTGCCAGCAGCCGACAGGGTGAAAAACTGTTTTTT.

The J gene is TRBJ2-5, the V gene TRBV25-1, with 7 bases lining up with TRBD2. V was pared by 7 bases and J by 2 bases, with 13 bases of the junction left unmatched. The CDR3 has 16 amino acids. Germline loops: CDR1 MGHDK, CDR2 SYGVNS. The CDR3, as DNA: TGTGCCAGCAAAGACCCAGCGGGGAGGAGTCAAGAGACCCAGTACTTC. It is translated as CASKDPAGRSQETQYF.

This clone showed up many times. The chain is built from TRBV6-6 and TRBJ2-7, with 8 bases identical to TRBD1. This CDR3 contains 11 residues. From germline, CDR1 is MNHNY and CDR2 SVGAGI (reference sequence). The junction had 0 bases not matched to a gene; V was cut back by 4 bases and J by 7 bases. The CDR3, as DNA: TGTGCCAGCAGTTGGACAGGGGAGCAGTACTTC. This codes for CASSWTGEQYF.